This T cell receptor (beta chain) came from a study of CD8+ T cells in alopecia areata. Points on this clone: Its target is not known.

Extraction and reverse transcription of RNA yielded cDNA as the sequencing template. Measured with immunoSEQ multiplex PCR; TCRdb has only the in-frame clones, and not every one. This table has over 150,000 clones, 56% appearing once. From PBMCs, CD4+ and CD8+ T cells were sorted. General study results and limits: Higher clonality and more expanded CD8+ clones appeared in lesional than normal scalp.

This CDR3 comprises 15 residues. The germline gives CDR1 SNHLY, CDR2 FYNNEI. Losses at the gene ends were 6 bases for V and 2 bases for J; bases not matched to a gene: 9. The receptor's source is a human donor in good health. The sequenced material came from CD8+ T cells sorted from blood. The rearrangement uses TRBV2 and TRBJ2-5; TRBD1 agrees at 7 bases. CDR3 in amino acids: CASSETPGQQETQYF. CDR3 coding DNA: TGTGCCAGCAGCGAGACCCCGGGACAGCAAGAGACCCAGTACTTC.